Below are 8 T cell receptor beta chains sequenced from a single sample in a study of T-cell reconstitution after alpha-beta-depleted transplantation in children. Library preparation (for TCRbeta) was performed with unique molecular identifiers. TCRdb reanalysed the PCR reads using MiXCR and keeps one entry per CDR3 protein. The table lists more than 150,000 distinct CDR3 sequences, more than 14% of them singletons. Sample: PBMCs from the stem cell graft donor, taken from the stem cell graft. The receptors were sampled from a human donor who donated a stem cell graft to a child with acute lymphoblastic leukemia.

This clonotype was seen many times. The CDR3 reads CASSSTGMNTGELFF. In DNA, the CDR3 is TGTGCCAGCAGCTCGACAGGGATGAACACCGGGGAGCTGTTTTTT. This sequence joins TRBV12-3 or TRBV12-4 and TRBJ2-2; TRBD1 matches at 7 bases. Unmatched junction bases numbered 5, after V lost 6 bases and J lost 1 base. The CDR3 is 15 amino acids.

This clonotype was seen repeatedly, ten times or more. The rearrangement joins TRBV5-1 to TRBJ1-1; D is ambiguous. V was cut by 4 bases and J by 4 bases, with 11 bases left in between. This CDR3 contains 13 residues. Germline V gene sequence: CDR1 SGHRS, CDR2 YFSETQ. CDR3 in DNA: TGCGCCAGCAGCCGGGAAGGGATCACTGAAGCTTTCTTT. This translates into CASSREGITEAFF.

The J gene is TRBJ2-7, the V gene TRBV5-5, with 12 bases lining up with TRBD2. The CDR3 extends over 17 amino acids. Germline V gene lookup returns CDR1 SGHKS and CDR2 YYEKEE (reference sequence). Trimming cost V 4 bases and J 1 base; bases outside gene matches: 9. The CDR3 is CASSRELAGGPSYEQYF. The DNA of the CDR3 is TGTGCCAGCAGCAGAGAACTAGCGGGAGGCCCATCCTACGAGCAGTACTTC.

The chain combines TRBV5-1 with TRBJ1-2; D unresolved. Trimming cost V 5 bases and J 2 bases, with 10 bases left between them. The CDR3 runs to 13 residues. CDR1 and CDR2 (germline): SGHRS, YFSETQ. CDR3 in DNA: TGCGCCAGCAGGTCTCAGAGAAACTATGGCTACACCTTC. Protein sequence: CASRSQRNYGYTF.

This clonotype appeared many times. The chain is built from TRBV11-2 and TRBJ2-4; the D gene is possibly TRBD2 (6 bases). The CDR3 has 18 amino acids. CDR1 is SGHAT, CDR2 FQNNGV, per germline. Trimming took 5 bases from V and 0 from J, leaving 20 bases between them. CDR3 DNA: TGTGCCAGCAGCGCCATGGGACTGCGATATTTAGCCAAAAACATTCAGTACTTC. Residues: CASSAMGLRYLAKNIQYF.

This clonotype was detected ten times or more. This chain uses TRBV7-9 with TRBJ2-7; no reliable D call. The germline CDR1 and CDR2 sequences are SEHNR and FQNEAQ (reference sequence). Between the trimmed V and J ends, which lost 4 bases and 4 bases, there was a span of 17 bases. CDR3 size: 15 residues. CDR3 in amino acids: CASSSEAGEAYEQYF. CDR3 sequence (DNA): TGTGCCAGCAGCTCAGAAGCCGGCGAAGCGTACGAGCAGTACTTC.

This clonotype came up many times. The rearrangement links TRBV10-3 to TRBJ1-3; the D is unclear. The CDR3 covers 15 residues. The V and J ends lost 10 bases and 0 bases respectively, with 16 bases between them. CDR1 ENHRY and CDR2 SYGVKD come from the germline V gene. CDR3: CATSPGVSSGNTIYF. The CDR3, as DNA: TGTGCCACCTCCCCCGGCGTAAGCTCTGGAAACACCATATATTTT.

This clonotype was counted ten times or more. The J gene is TRBJ1-1, the V gene TRBV12-3 or TRBV12-4; 7 bases agree with TRBD1. The CDR3 consists of 15 residues. Trimming took 7 bases from V and 13 from J; bases not matched to a gene: 21. The CDR3 DNA sequence: TGTGCCAGCACCCTCACTCGAGGGGGCTGGGTGGGGCTTTTCTTT. Translation gives CASTLTRGGWVGLFF.